Sequencing of this T cell receptor beta chain was carried out in a study of cytomegalovirus exposure and HLA in healthy donors. V trimming: 2 bases; J trimming: 0 bases; junction bases outside the gene matches: 12. The CDR3 is 20 amino acids. CDR1 and CDR2 from the germline V gene are GTSNPN and SVGIG (reference sequence). The PCR employed 60 Vbeta primers together with 13 Jbeta primers. Profiled with immunoSEQ multiplex PCR; TCRdb holds only in-frame clones, not every one. This sample yields 75,000 to 100,000 clones, of which roughly 74% are seen a single time; 2.5% to 3.5% belongs to the top ten. Regarding the study as a whole: Earlier analysis yielded a pattern in which most TCR beta V segments were productive about 90% or about 30% of the time. For most TCR sequences rarity was the rule, although some public TCRs occurred in many donors.

This clone was observed a handful of times. No antigen is known for it. Sequencing was performed on PBMCs. The TCR comes from a female donor in good health and CMV-seropositive. This sequence joins TRBV30 and TRBJ2-1; 14 nucleotides line up with TRBD2. In DNA form, the CDR3 reads TGTGCCTGGAGTCGTAGTGGGACTAGCGGGAGACGGCCCTCCTACAATGAGCAGTTCTTC. It translates to CAWSRSGTSGRRPSYNEQFF.